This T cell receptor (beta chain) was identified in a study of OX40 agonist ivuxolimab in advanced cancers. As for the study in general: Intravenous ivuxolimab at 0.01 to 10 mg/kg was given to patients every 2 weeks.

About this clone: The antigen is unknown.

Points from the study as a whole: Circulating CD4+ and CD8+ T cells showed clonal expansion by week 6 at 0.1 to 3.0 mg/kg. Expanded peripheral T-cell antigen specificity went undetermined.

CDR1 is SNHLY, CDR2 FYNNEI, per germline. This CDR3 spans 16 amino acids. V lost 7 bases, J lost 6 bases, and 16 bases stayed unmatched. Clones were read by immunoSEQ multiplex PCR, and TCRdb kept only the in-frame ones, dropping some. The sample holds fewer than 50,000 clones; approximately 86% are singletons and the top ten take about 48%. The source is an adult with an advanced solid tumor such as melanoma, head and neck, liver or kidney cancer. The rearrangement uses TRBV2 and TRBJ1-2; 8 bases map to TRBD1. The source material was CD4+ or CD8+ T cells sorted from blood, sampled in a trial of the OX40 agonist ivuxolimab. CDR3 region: CASILPGQVIEDGYTF. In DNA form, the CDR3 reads TGTGCCAGCATCCTCCCGGGACAGGTGATTGAGGATGGCTACACCTTC.